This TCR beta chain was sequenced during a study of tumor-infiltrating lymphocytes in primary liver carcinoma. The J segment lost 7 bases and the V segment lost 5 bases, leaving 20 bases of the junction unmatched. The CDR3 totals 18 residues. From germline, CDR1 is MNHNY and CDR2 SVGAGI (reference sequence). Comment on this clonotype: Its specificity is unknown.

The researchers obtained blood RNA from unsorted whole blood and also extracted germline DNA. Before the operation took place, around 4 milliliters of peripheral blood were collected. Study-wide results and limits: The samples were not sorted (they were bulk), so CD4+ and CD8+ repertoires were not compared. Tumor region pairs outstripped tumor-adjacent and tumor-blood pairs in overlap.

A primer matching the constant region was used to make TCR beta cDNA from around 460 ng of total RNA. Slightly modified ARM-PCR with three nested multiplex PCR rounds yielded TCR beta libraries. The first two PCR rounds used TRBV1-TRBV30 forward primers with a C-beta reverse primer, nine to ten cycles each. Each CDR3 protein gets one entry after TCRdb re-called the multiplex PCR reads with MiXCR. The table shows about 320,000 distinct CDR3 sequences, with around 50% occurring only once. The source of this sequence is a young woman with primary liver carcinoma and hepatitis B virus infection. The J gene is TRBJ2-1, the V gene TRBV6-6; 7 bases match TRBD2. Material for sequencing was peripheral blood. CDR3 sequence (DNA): TGTGCCAGCAGTCGGACCCCCAATGTGGGAGGGCTAGGGAATGAGCAGTTCTTC. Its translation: CASSRTPNVGGLGNEQFF.